What follows are 23 T cell receptor beta chains derived from one specimen sequenced in a study of blood T cells in healthy people across ages. With a J-beta primer mix and a sample-barcoded 5' primer, a second PCR ran roughly 7 to 11 cycles. Using its own MiXCR run on the 5' RACE reads, TCRdb lists one record per CDR3 protein. The sample includes fewer than 800,000 distinct CDR3 sequences, roughly 49% of them seen just once. Source material: blood. The source is a woman aged 55-75 years in good health.

This clonotype has just one count. This chain links TRBV20-1 with TRBJ2-3; D gene uncertain. The CDR3 is made up of 14 amino acids. In germline, CDR1 is DFQATT, CDR2 SNEGSKA (reference sequence). Trimming left V 3 bases short and J 3 bases short, with 13 bases between. Here the CDR3 reads CSASLVPSTDTQYF. In DNA form, the CDR3 reads TGCAGTGCTAGCCTAGTCCCTTCGACAGATACGCAGTATTTT.

The chain joins TRBV9 to TRBJ2-6, with a weak D call TRBD2 (5 bases). Germline lookup yields CDR1 SGDLS and CDR2 YYNGEE. CDR3 size: 16 residues. Trimming pared 0 bases from V and 2 bases from J, leaving 9 bases between. The DNA of the CDR3 is TGTGCCAGCAGCGTAGGTCCCGGGACTGGGGCCAACGTCCTGACTTTC. Translating it yields CASSVGPGTGANVLTF. The variable domain in full, completed from reference TRBV9 and TRBJ2-6, reads DSGVTQTPKHLITATGQRVTLRCSPRSGDLSVYWYQQSLDQGLQFLIQYYNGEERAKGNILERFSAQQFPDLHSELNLSSLELGDSALYFCASSVGPGTGANVLTFGAGSRLTVL.

This clonotype has only a few counts. The chain employs TRBV25-1 and TRBJ2-7, with TRBD2 identical over 7 bases. Germline assignment: CDR1 MGHDK and CDR2 SYGVNS. J was trimmed by 0 bases and V by 6 bases; bases with no gene match: 8. This CDR3 has 15 amino acids. The CDR3 is CASRGGGRDSYEQYF. Here the CDR3 DNA reads TGTGCCAGCAGAGGCGGGGGAAGGGACTCCTACGAGCAGTACTTC.

The CDR3 bases are TGTGCCAGCTCACCGACAGGGGAAGGTGATACCGAGCAGTACTTC. Protein product: CASSPTGEGDTEQYF. The V gene is TRBV18, the J gene TRBJ2-7; 8 bases align to TRBD1. CDR1 and CDR2 (germline): KGHSH, LQKENI. CDR3 length: 15 amino acids. Trimming removed 3 bases from V and 6 bases from J; junction bases left unmatched: 10. The full variable domain, rest sourced from reference TRBV18 and TRBJ2-7, is NAGVMQNPRHLVRRRGQEARLRCSPMKGHSHVYWYRQLPEEGLKFMVYLQKENIIDESGMPKERFSAEFPKEGPSILRIQQVVRGDSAAYFCASSPTGEGDTEQYFGPGTRLTVT.

This clonotype was detected only a few times. The chain combines TRBV20-1 with TRBJ1-2; no clear D. Trimming stripped 0 bases from V and 8 bases from J, with 13 bases between. The CDR3 consists of 13 residues. Germline CDR1 reads DFQATT; CDR2 reads SNEGSKA (reference sequence). The CDR3 loop reads CSARDLLGSGYTF. The CDR3 region has the DNA TGCAGTGCTAGAGATCTCTTGGGGAGCGGCTACACCTTC.

This clonotype was observed many times. The V gene is TRBV20-1, the J gene TRBJ2-7; 9 bases line up with TRBD1. The germline V gene has CDR1 DFQATT and CDR2 SNEGSKA (reference sequence). V shed 5 bases, J shed 6 bases, and the junction held 14 bases outside the gene matches. The length of the CDR3 is 15 residues. The CDR3: CSAPRTGVVRGEQYF. CDR3 bases: TGCAGTGCTCCAAGGACAGGGGTTGTGCGGGGCGAGCAGTACTTC.

The gene calls are TRBV5-1 and TRBJ2-5; 12 bases map to TRBD2. From germline, CDR1 is SGHRS and CDR2 YFSETQ. J lost 11 bases, V lost 4 bases, and 15 bases had no gene match. The CDR3 runs 16 residues. The CDR3 nucleotides are TGCGCCAGCAGCGCCGGACTAGCGGGACCAAGAAATGAGCAGTACTTC. Its translation is CASSAGLAGPRNEQYF.

The chain has TRBV7-9 and TRBJ1-1, with TRBD1 matching over 8 bases. The germline gives CDR1 SEHNR, CDR2 FQNEAQ (reference sequence). This CDR3 is built from 16 residues. Trimming cost V 2 bases and J 7 bases; bases outside gene matches: 12. CDR3 loop: CASSLQAGTGPIEAFF. The CDR3 nucleotides read TGTGCCAGCAGCTTACAAGCCGGGACAGGCCCTATTGAAGCTTTCTTT.

This clonotype has more than one count but fewer than ten. J is TRBJ2-1 and V is TRBV4-1; 7 nucleotides align to TRBD2. V trimming: 4 bases; J trimming: 9 bases; junction bases outside the gene matches: 15. The CDR3 totals 16 residues. The V gene's germline CDR1 is MGHRA and CDR2 YSYEKL. In nucleotides, the CDR3 is TGCGCCAGCAGCCCAATCCTAGGGGAGGGCCTTGGTGAGCAGTTCTTC. Amino acids: CASSPILGEGLGEQFF.

The genes are TRBV28 and TRBJ1-4; TRBD1 is a possible D gene (5 bases). Trimming removed 5 bases from V and 4 bases from J, with 14 bases in between. Germline V gene lookup returns CDR1 MDHEN and CDR2 SYDVKM. The CDR3 runs to 15 residues. CDR3 amino acids: CASSQPGRINEKLFF. The CDR3 DNA sequence: TGTGCCAGCAGTCAACCGGGACGGATTAATGAAAAACTGTTTTTT.

This clonotype was recorded at least ten times. The gene calls are TRBV27 and TRBJ2-3; D may be TRBD1 or TRBD2 (6 bases each). The CDR3 runs to 15 residues. V was clipped by 5 bases and J by 4 bases, with 16 bases between them. Germline lookup yields CDR1 MNHEY and CDR2 SMNVEV (reference sequence). The CDR3 loop reads CASSDRRGLSDTQYF. In nucleotides, the CDR3 is TGTGCCAGCAGTGACCGCCGGGGGCTTTCAGATACGCAGTATTTT.

V and J are TRBV5-1 and TRBJ2-1, with D possibly being TRBD1 or TRBD2 (5 bases each). The germline V gene has CDR1 SGHRS and CDR2 YFSETQ. V was clipped by 0 bases and J by 7 bases, with 17 bases between them. There are 16 residues in the CDR3. The CDR3 loop reads CASSLDPGTRINEQFF. The CDR3 nucleotides are TGCGCCAGCAGCTTGGACCCCGGGACGAGGATTAATGAGCAGTTCTTC.

In this sample, this clonotype turned up once. The V and J genes are TRBV4-3 and TRBJ1-1; 7 positions agree with TRBD1. This CDR3 is built from 14 residues. V was clipped by 3 bases and J by 7 bases; unmatched bases: 8. Germline CDR1 and CDR2: LGHNA and YSLEER. CDR3 amino acids: CASSQGWDSGEAFF. The CDR3 DNA sequence: TGCGCCAGCAGCCAGGGATGGGACAGCGGTGAAGCTTTCTTT.

V is TRBV28 and J is TRBJ2-1, with 9 bases matching TRBD1. The CDR3 length is 17 residues. The J segment lost 9 bases and the V segment lost 4 bases, leaving 16 bases of the junction unmatched. Germline CDR1 and CDR2: MDHEN and SYDVKM. The CDR3 DNA reads TGTGCCAGCAGTTCACGATATACCGGGACAGGGCGGGGTGAGCAGTTCTTC. Translation: CASSSRYTGTGRGEQFF. Variable domain in full (rest from reference TRBV28 and TRBJ2-1): DVKVTQSSRYLVKRTGEKVFLECVQDMDHENMFWYRQDPGLGLRLIYFSYDVKMKEKGDIPEGYSVSREKKERFSLILESASTNQTSMYLCASSSRYTGTGRGEQFFGPGTRLTVL.

This chain links TRBV10-3 with TRBJ2-1, with a weak D call TRBD1 (6 bases). This CDR3 has 14 residues. V was clipped by 6 bases and J by 5 bases, with 14 bases between them. Germline-derived CDR1 and CDR2 are ENHRY and SYGVKD. The DNA of the CDR3 is TGTGCCATCAGGGTAGGACAGCTCCACAATGAGCAGTTCTTC. This encodes CAIRVGQLHNEQFF.

This chain connects TRBV20-1 to TRBJ1-1; tentatively, D is TRBD1 (6 bases). CDR3 length: 15 amino acids. The germline CDR1 and CDR2 sequences are DFQATT and SNEGSKA (reference sequence). V lost 0 bases to trimming and J lost 6 bases, with 17 bases between them. The CDR3 region is CSARDASRGFPEAFF. For the CDR3, the DNA is TGCAGTGCTAGAGATGCGAGCAGGGGTTTTCCTGAAGCTTTCTTT.

Points on this clonotype: A clone one base away is much larger, so this may be a read error. This sequence joins TRBV7-2 and TRBJ2-7; D uncertain. CDR1 is SGHTA and CDR2 is FQGNSA in the germline V gene. The V and J ends lost 2 bases and 0 bases respectively, with 17 bases between them. CDR3 length: 17 residues. The CDR3 DNA sequence: TGTGCCAGCAGCTTACGCATTGCGACGGCGAGCTCCTACGAGCAGTACTTC. Amino acids: CASSLRIATASSYEQYF.

The sample holds a few counts of this clonotype. This chain joins TRBV6-1 and TRBJ1-1; possible D gene TRBD1, 5 bases. This CDR3 is built from 11 residues. V gave up 8 bases and J gave up 1 base, with 5 bases separating them. CDR1 is MNHNS, CDR2 SASEGT, per germline. CDR3 loop: CASDRNTEAFF. Here the CDR3 DNA reads TGTGCCAGCGACAGGAACACTGAAGCTTTCTTT.

This chain connects TRBV7-2 to TRBJ1-2; maybe TRBD1 (5 bases). The CDR3 consists of 14 residues. V was shortened by 5 bases and J by 7 bases, with 17 bases between the two germline ends. From germline, CDR1 is SGHTA and CDR2 FQGNSA. The CDR3: CASSGQGPLSGYTF. The CDR3 DNA follows: TGTGCCAGCAGCGGCCAGGGACCCCTTTCTGGCTACACCTTC.

J is TRBJ2-1 and V is TRBV7-2; D might be TRBD1 (5 bases). The germline V gene has CDR1 SGHTA and CDR2 FQGNSA. Trimming cost V 5 bases and J 4 bases, with 15 bases left between them. The CDR3 consists of 15 residues. CDR3: CASSPPSGIYNEQFF. The CDR3, as DNA: TGTGCCAGCAGCCCCCCTTCAGGGATTTACAATGAGCAGTTCTTC.

The rearrangement joins TRBV10-3 to TRBJ1-5; D unresolved. Germline CDR1 reads ENHRY; CDR2 reads SYGVKD. This CDR3 contains 14 residues. V shed 2 bases and J shed 7 bases, with 12 bases lying between them. The chain's CDR3 is CAISEALGLQPQHF. The CDR3 DNA follows: TGTGCCATCAGTGAGGCGCTAGGACTACAGCCCCAGCATTTT.

The chain links TRBV4-2 to TRBJ2-1; TRBD1 might be the D (5 bases). The germline CDR1 and CDR2 sequences are LGHNA and YNFKEQ. The ends were cut back, 0 bases at V and 8 bases at J, with 11 bases in the middle. CDR3 length: 14 residues. The CDR3 reads CASSQDAGIDEQFF. Here the CDR3 DNA reads TGTGCCAGCAGCCAAGATGCAGGGATCGATGAGCAGTTCTTC.

This rearrangement joins TRBV10-3 to TRBJ1-1, with a weak D call TRBD1 (5 bases). This CDR3 has 24 amino acids. Germline-derived CDR1 and CDR2 are ENHRY and SYGVKD. Trimming pared 6 bases from V and 1 base from J, leaving 42 bases between. CDR3 loop: CAISKRSQPDYTGAGQGGNTEAFF. DNA for the CDR3: TGTGCCATCAGCAAAAGGTCCCAACCTGACTACACGGGAGCGGGCCAGGGAGGGAACACTGAAGCTTTCTTT.